A single sample is the source of the 9 T cell receptor beta chains below, sequenced in a study of T cell responses to AZD1222 COVID-19 vaccine. Libraries were prepared by immunoSEQ multiplex PCR; TCRdb keeps only in-frame clonotypes and omits some of them. The sample lists approximately 150,000 clones, approximately 90% occurring once. Sequencing was performed on peripheral blood, taken on day 0 of MenACWY control vaccination. All receptors come from an adult in good health.

The V and J genes are TRBV7-8 and TRBJ2-3; TRBD2 might be the D (7 bases). The CDR3 length is 13 residues. The V gene lost 2 bases and the J gene lost 15 bases, with 18 bases spanning the gap. Germline V lookup: CDR1 SGHVS, CDR2 FQNEAQ. The CDR3 region is CASSLRSGGSVYF. Here the CDR3 DNA reads TGTGCCAGCAGCTTAAGGTCGGGGGGCTCGGTTTATTTT.

The chain combines TRBV6-2 or TRBV6-3 with TRBJ1-1, with D uncertain. The CDR3 runs to 13 residues. Trimming stripped 4 bases from V and 0 bases from J, with 6 bases between. From germline, CDR1 is MNHEY and CDR2 SVGEGT. The CDR3 loop reads CASSSVVNTEAFF. Here the CDR3 DNA reads TGTGCCAGCAGTTCCGTTGTGAACACTGAAGCTTTCTTT.

CDR3: CASSYSAMSLNIQYF. CDR3 bases: TGTGCCAGCAGTTACTCGGCTATGAGCTTAAACATTCAGTACTTC. The chain employs TRBV6-2 or TRBV6-3 and TRBJ2-4; no clear D. The V gene's germline CDR1 is MNHEY and CDR2 SVGEGT. Trimming removed 0 bases from V and 6 bases from J, with 12 bases in between. The CDR3 consists of 15 residues.

The CDR3 DNA reads as TGTGCCAGTAGTCCGACCAGGGGGAACACTGAAGCTTTCTTT. This gives the protein CASSPTRGNTEAFF. V gene TRBV19 combines with J gene TRBJ1-1, with D possibly matching TRBD1 (6 bases). CDR1 and CDR2 from the germline V gene are LNHDA and SQIVND (reference sequence). The CDR3 is 14 residues long. V shed 5 bases and J shed 1 base, with 11 bases lying between them.

This chain links TRBV12-3 or TRBV12-4 with TRBJ2-2; the D call may be TRBD1 or TRBD2 (5 bases each). The CDR3 has 13 amino acids. The ends were cut back, 7 bases at V and 4 bases at J, with 10 bases in the middle. This chain's CDR3 is CASTGTGTGELFF. In DNA, the CDR3 is TGTGCCAGCACAGGGACGGGCACCGGGGAGCTGTTTTTT.

The chain joins TRBV7-8 to TRBJ2-3; 8 bases match TRBD2. This CDR3 comprises 17 residues. Germline V gene sequence: CDR1 SGHVS, CDR2 FQNEAQ. After removal of 1 base from V and 3 bases from J, the junction contained 9 bases not matched to a gene. The CDR3 region is CASSLGVRLAGTDTQYF. The DNA for the CDR3 is TGTGCCAGCAGCTTAGGGGTTCGATTAGCGGGAACAGATACGCAGTATTTT.

The V and J genes are TRBV2 and TRBJ1-6, with D unresolved. The length of the CDR3 is 13 residues. V lost 4 bases and J 8 bases, leaving 9 bases between the germline ends. Germline CDR1 reads SNHLY; CDR2 reads FYNNEI. CDR3 in amino acids: CASSGGIDSPLHF. In nucleotides, the CDR3 is TGTGCCAGCAGTGGGGGTATAGATTCACCCCTCCACTTT.

The chain has TRBV6-5 and TRBJ1-2; possibly TRBD1 for D (6 bases). The CDR3 covers 15 residues. CDR1 MNHEY and CDR2 SVGAGI come from the germline V gene. Between the trimmed V and J ends, which lost 6 bases and 1 base, there was a span of 15 bases. Here the CDR3 DNA reads TGTGCCAGCAGCCGCGCTCAGGGACATAACTATGGCTACACCTTC. This translates into CASSRAQGHNYGYTF.

The chain employs TRBV29-1 and TRBJ1-2; 9 nucleotides align to TRBD1. This CDR3 is 12 amino acids long. V lost 4 bases, J lost 8 bases, and 5 bases stayed unmatched. CDR1 SQVTM and CDR2 ANQGSEA come from the germline V gene. The CDR3 DNA is TGCAGCGTTGGGGACAGGGCGTACGGCTACACCTTC. It encodes CSVGDRAYGYTF.